Sequencing of this TCR beta chain was carried out in a study of T cell responses to AZD1222 COVID-19 vaccine. CDR1 is SEHNR, CDR2 FQNEAQ, per germline (reference sequence). V lost 4 bases, J lost 2 bases, and 6 bases lay in between. The CDR3 spans 12 residues. Clones were sequenced by immunoSEQ multiplex PCR, and TCRdb holds only the in-frame ones, with some missing. The table lists around 150,000 clones, roughly 94% of them singletons, with roughly 5.5% in the top ten. This material consisted of peripheral blood, taken 28 days after the second AZD1222 dose. The TCR was taken from an adult who received the AZD1222 COVID-19 vaccine. The chain joins TRBV7-9 to TRBJ2-7; D is unclear. The DNA for the CDR3 is TGTGCCAGCAGCTCAGTACCCTACGAGCAGTACTTC. Translated: CASSSVPYEQYF.